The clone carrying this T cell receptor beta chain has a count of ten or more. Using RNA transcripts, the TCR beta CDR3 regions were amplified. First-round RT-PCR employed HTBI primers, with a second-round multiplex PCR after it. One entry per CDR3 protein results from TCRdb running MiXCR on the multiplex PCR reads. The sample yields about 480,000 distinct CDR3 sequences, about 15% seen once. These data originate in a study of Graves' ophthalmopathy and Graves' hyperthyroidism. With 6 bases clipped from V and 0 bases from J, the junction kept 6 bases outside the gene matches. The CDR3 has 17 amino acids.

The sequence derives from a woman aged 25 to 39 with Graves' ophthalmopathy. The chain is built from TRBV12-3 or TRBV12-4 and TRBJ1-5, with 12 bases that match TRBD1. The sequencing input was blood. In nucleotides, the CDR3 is TGTGCCAGCAGGAAAGGGACAGGGGGCTATAGCAATCAGCCCCAGCATTTT. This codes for CASRKGTGGYSNQPQHF.